Listed below are T cell receptor beta chains from one sample, sequenced in a study of early T cells in non-severe SARS-CoV-2 infection. A single record per CDR3 protein comes from TCRdb applying MiXCR to the 5' RACE reads. Of about 56,000 distinct CDR3 sequences listed, around 12% are singletons. The sequencing input was whole blood. These receptors originate from an adult who was a healthcare worker with PCR-confirmed SARS-CoV-2 infection or an uninfected control (not recorded which). CDR3s leave out the opening cysteine and the closing phenylalanine or tryptophan. Fields, in order: CDR3 length, J gene, V gene, CDR3 protein.

14 TRBJ2-1 TRBV20-1 SARDRGPWAYNEQF
13 TRBJ2-1 TRBV12-3/TRBV12-4 ASISQISSLGEQF
15 TRBJ1-5 TRBV7-8 ASSLGPETFSNQPQH
12 TRBJ2-2 TRBV29-1 SANGGPNTGELF
12 TRBJ1-2 TRBV6-5 ASSSQGAVGGYT
14 TRBJ1-4 TRBV3-1 ASSQGISTTNEKLF
11 TRBJ2-7 TRBV7-9 ASRFDRAYEQY
11 TRBJ1-6 TRBV28 ASRQRENSPLH
14 TRBJ1-2 TRBV5-1 ASSSGDREVYGGYT
13 TRBJ2-2 TRBV28 ASKRTSGPTGELF
11 TRBJ2-1 TRBV11-3 ASSRTGGTEQF
16 TRBJ1-5 TRBV14 ASSQEEGGGYSNQPQH
13 TRBJ2-3 TRBV7-8 ASSSAAGIFGTQY
12 TRBJ2-7 TRBV9 ASSPRDTAYEQY
11 TRBJ2-7 TRBV11-2 ASSPGLHYEQY
13 TRBJ2-1 TRBV20-1 SASPLGTSDNEQF
16 TRBJ2-3 TRBV10-3 AISWGLAGRSSTDTQY
11 TRBJ1-5 TRBV2 ASGSFSNQPQH
14 TRBJ2-1 TRBV3-1 ASSRRPGLEYNEQF
14 TRBJ2-1 TRBV2 ASRRYPQGIYNEQF
15 TRBJ2-2 TRBV5-1 ASSLGPGRANTGELF
18 TRBJ1-2 TRBV2 ASSPFTFLPGPRVDYGYT
10 TRBJ2-1 TRBV2 ASSRGVGEQF
11 TRBJ2-5 TRBV12-3/TRBV12-4 ASSPSGRETQY
14 TRBJ2-3 TRBV5-5 ASSLADRISTDTQY
13 TRBJ1-1 TRBV19 ASSIWTDRNTEAF
15 TRBJ2-1 TRBV11-2 ASSPFPSGASYNEQF
17 TRBJ2-3 TRBV7-2 ASSLARAGGSTSTDTQY
15 TRBJ1-6 TRBV9 ASSSAEQIRYNSPLH
13 TRBJ1-1 TRBV11-2 ASSFLGQDQPEAF
13 TRBJ1-2 TRBV19 ASSMNPDSNYGYT
14 TRBJ2-1 TRBV19 ASSMGTSGGYNEQF
13 TRBJ2-1 TRBV12-3/TRBV12-4 ASSLVLAGYNEQF
15 TRBJ1-5 TRBV6-1 ASSGRTEVRSNQPQH
12 TRBJ2-5 TRBV15 ATSRDRVEETQY
11 TRBJ1-5 TRBV29-1 SVQPGSNQPQH
15 TRBJ1-5 TRBV6-1 ASGPQGGAYVSQPQH
11 TRBJ1-2 TRBV2 ASSPGQSYGYT